This T cell receptor (beta chain) was captured in a study of cytomegalovirus exposure and HLA in healthy donors. Researchers ran the PCR with 60 Vbeta and 13 Jbeta primers. The data were produced by immunoSEQ multiplex PCR, yet TCRdb's version contains in-frame clones alone and is incomplete. This sample has under 250,000 clones; approximately 85% occur once, and the top ten carry about 2.5%. There are 17 residues in the CDR3. The germline CDR1 and CDR2 sequences are SGDLS and YYNGEE. The V call is TRBV9, the J call TRBJ2-5; perhaps TRBD2 as D (5 bases). TRBJ2-7 explains the end of the DNA better; the J call may be wrong. The sequenced sample was PBMCs. The TCR was taken from a woman aged 50 to 65 in good health and CMV-seronegative. The DNA for the CDR3 is TGTGCCAGCAGCGTAGGACCCCCGGAGGTGGGATCCTACGAGCAGTACTTC. Translating gives CASSVGPPEVGSYEQYF.